The entry below describes one T cell receptor (beta chain). Its antigen is unknown. The data are from a study of CD8 T cells in ankylosing spondylitis. Findings and caveats of the study: Blood from ankylosing spondylitis patients appeared to carry a characteristic roughly eight-variant TCR beta motif. With a CD8+ phenotype, disease-linked clones were relatively rare in peripheral blood.

By quantitative 5'-RACE with molecular barcodes, the TCR beta libraries were made. One entry per CDR3 protein, called by TCRdb with MiXCR from the 5' RACE reads. The table includes hundreds of thousands of distinct CDR3 sequences, about 24% detected once. Germline lookup yields CDR1 SEHNR and CDR2 FQNEAQ (reference sequence). The CDR3 spans 15 residues. V was trimmed by 5 bases and J by 1 base, leaving 13 bases between them. V and J are TRBV7-9 and TRBJ2-3; D is possibly TRBD1 (6 bases). The source is a male donor with ankylosing spondylitis. Sequenced material: blood, either unsorted or a sorted T cell fraction (not recorded which). In DNA form, the CDR3 reads TGTGCCAGCAGCGTACAGGGTTTCGGCACAGATACGCAGTATTTT. Residues: CASSVQGFGTDTQYF.